A selection of T cell receptor beta chains follows, all from one sample in a study of control samples from healthy donors and cancer patients. The table came from immunoSEQ multiplex PCR; TCRdb's copy has only in-frame clones and leaves some out. There are some 70,000 clones in the sample; 75% to 85% occur only once, and around 14% lies in the top ten. The sample was blood. The receptors shown here come from a man in his fifties or sixties in good health. Both conserved end residues are part of each CDR3. The D gene is left open where the match is weak. Clone size is given for some rows only: seen once, a few or many times, or a class if the clone is expanded.

abundance	v_gene	d_gene	j_gene	CDR3aa	CDR3nt
-	TRBV28	TRBD2	TRBJ2-3	CASRASGSSGTQYF	TGTGCCAGCAGGGCTAGCGGGAGTTCAGGTACGCAGTATTTT
-	TRBV5-6	-	TRBJ2-7	CASSIGPYEQYF	TGTGCCAGCAGCATCGGACCTTACGAGCAGTACTTC
-	TRBV5-1	-	TRBJ2-2	CASSLVAGNTGELFF	TGCGCCAGCAGCTTGGTTGCGGGTAACACCGGGGAGCTGTTTTTT
-	TRBV6-5	TRBD1	TRBJ1-1	CASRARGQGTEAFF	TGTGCCAGCAGGGCCAGGGGGCAAGGAACTGAAGCTTTCTTT
-	TRBV3-1/TRBV3-2	-	TRBJ1-1	CASSQINTEAFF	TGTGCCAGCAGCCAAATAAACACTGAAGCTTTCTTT
-	TRBV10-3	-	TRBJ2-3	CAISDGDTQYF	TGTGCCATCAGTGACGGAGATACGCAGTATTTT
few	TRBV7-9	TRBD1	TRBJ1-2	CASSLIDRARTGGSYTF	TGTGCCAGCAGCTTAATCGACAGGGCCAGGACCGGGGGGAGCTACACCTTC
-	TRBV5-4	-	TRBJ1-4	CASSWGGSTNEKLFF	TGTGCCAGCAGCTGGGGGGGGTCCACTAATGAAAAACTGTTTTTT
-	TRBV4-2	-	TRBJ2-7	CASSQGLGYEQYF	TGTGCCAGCAGCCAGGGACTGGGGTACGAGCAGTACTTC
-	TRBV11-2	TRBD1	TRBJ1-2	CASSYSGDSYGYTF	TGTGCCAGCAGCTATTCCGGGGACAGCTATGGCTACACCTTC
-	TRBV7-9	-	TRBJ2-7	CASSLGPVEQYF	TGTGCCAGCAGCCTCGGACCTGTAGAGCAGTACTTC
-	TRBV6-5	TRBD2	TRBJ2-1	CASIWTSGNNEQFF	TGTGCCAGCATTTGGACTAGCGGAAACAATGAGCAGTTCTTC
-	TRBV30	TRBD2	TRBJ2-7	CAWRPGTSGIHEQYF	TGTGCCTGGCGTCCTGGGACTAGCGGGATTCACGAGCAGTACTTC
-	TRBV10-3	TRBD2	TRBJ2-3	CAISESGLAGGKDTQYF	TGTGCCATCAGTGAGTCTGGACTAGCGGGAGGCAAAGATACGCAGTATTTT
-	TRBV12-3/TRBV12-4	-	TRBJ1-2	CASSFDIYGYTF	TGTGCCAGCAGTTTCGACATCTATGGCTACACCTTC
-	TRBV19	-	TRBJ2-7	CASRVAEQPTYEQYF	TGTGCCAGTAGGGTAGCTGAACAGCCTACCTACGAGCAGTACTTC
-	TRBV4-3	-	TRBJ2-1	CATQPSRGYNEQFF	TGCGCCACCCAACCTAGCAGAGGATACAATGAGCAGTTCTTC
-	TRBV7-8	-	TRBJ2-7	CASTQGLGAGEQYF	TGTGCCAGCACCCAGGGGCTGGGCGCGGGGGAGCAGTACTTC
once	TRBV28	TRBD1	TRBJ1-5	CASSRGQGRPGNQPQHF	TGTGCCAGCAGTCGGGGACAGGGGCGGCCGGGCAATCAGCCCCAGCATTTT
-	TRBV28	TRBD1	TRBJ1-5	CASSPSWDRGPSNQPQHF	TGTGCCAGCAGCCCCTCGTGGGACAGGGGGCCTAGCAATCAGCCCCAGCATTTT
-	TRBV7-3	TRBD2	TRBJ2-3	CASSSGLAGVGTQYF	TGTGCCAGCAGCTCAGGACTAGCGGGAGTGGGTACGCAGTATTTT
-	TRBV6-6	-	TRBJ1-1	CASTQRMDTEAFF	TGTGCCAGCACCCAGCGGATGGACACTGAAGCTTTCTTT
-	TRBV4-2	-	TRBJ1-4	CASSLGVQPINNEKLFF	TGTGCCAGCAGCCTGGGCGTGCAGCCAATCAATAATGAAAAACTGTTTTTT
-	TRBV6-2/TRBV6-3	TRBD2	TRBJ2-3	CASSGGKAGGRTDTQYF	TGTGCCAGCAGTGGGGGGAAAGCGGGAGGAAGGACAGATACGCAGTATTTT
-	TRBV29-1	TRBD2	TRBJ2-7	CSVETSGQSSYEQYF	TGCAGCGTTGAGACTAGCGGGCAAAGCTCCTACGAGCAGTACTTC
once	TRBV19	-	TRBJ2-1	CASSIDQNNEQFF	TGTGCCAGTAGTATAGACCAGAACAATGAGCAGTTCTTC
-	TRBV7-9	-	TRBJ2-3	CASSSGTLEKTTDTQYF	TGTGCCAGCAGCTCTGGGACTCTCGAAAAGACCACAGATACGCAGTATTTT
once	TRBV4-2	-	TRBJ1-1	CASSQEARGGSTEAFF	TGTGCCAGCAGCCAAGAGGCTCGGGGCGGGAGCACTGAAGCTTTCTTT
-	TRBV6-5	-	TRBJ1-1	CASSMTGGNTEAFF	TGTGCCAGCAGCATGACGGGGGGCAACACTGAAGCTTTCTTT
-	TRBV13	-	TRBJ2-2	CASSFRGTGELFF	TGTGCCAGCAGCTTCCGCGGCACCGGGGAGCTGTTTTTT
-	TRBV4-1	-	TRBJ2-7	CASSRRQGFAAGSSYEQYF	TGCGCCAGCAGCCGCCGACAGGGATTTGCAGCGGGGTCATCCTACGAGCAGTACTTC
-	TRBV6-1	TRBD2	TRBJ2-7	CASSETGGAYEQYF	TGTGCCAGCAGTGAGACGGGAGGGGCTTACGAGCAGTACTTC
-	TRBV29-1	TRBD1	TRBJ1-1	CSATGSWGQGGTEAFF	TGCAGCGCGACGGGTAGTTGGGGACAGGGAGGCACTGAAGCTTTCTTT
-	TRBV7-2	TRBD2	TRBJ2-7	CASSSGLAREQYF	TGTGCCAGCAGCTCGGGACTAGCTCGCGAGCAGTACTTC
-	TRBV4-2	TRBD2	TRBJ2-7	CASSQGLAGSYEQYF	TGTGCCAGCAGCCAAGGACTAGCGGGATCCTACGAGCAGTACTTC
-	TRBV28	TRBD1	TRBJ2-5	CASSRDRGETQYF	TGTGCCAGCAGTCGGGACAGAGGAGAGACCCAGTACTTC
-	TRBV2	-	TRBJ2-3	CASSVSLQSTDTQYF	TGTGCCAGCAGTGTATCCCTACAGAGCACAGATACGCAGTATTTT
-	TRBV12-3/TRBV12-4	TRBD2	TRBJ2-7	CASSLTSVYEQYF	TGTGCCAGCAGTCTGACTAGCGTCTACGAGCAGTACTTC
-	TRBV7-2	-	TRBJ1-5	CASSLDQNQPQHF	TGTGCCAGCAGCTTAGATCAGAATCAGCCCCAGCATTTT
-	TRBV5-4	-	TRBJ2-3	CASSSGASLRKSDTQYF	TGTGCCAGCAGCTCTGGGGCTAGCCTCCGGAAATCAGATACGCAGTATTTT
-	TRBV4-1	-	TRBJ2-1	CASRANGEQFF	TGCGCCAGCAGGGCGAACGGTGAGCAGTTCTTC
few	TRBV6-2/TRBV6-3	-	TRBJ1-5	CASSSTTGNQPQHF	TGTGCCAGCAGTTCCACCACAGGGAACCAGCCCCAGCATTTT
-	TRBV30	TRBD1	TRBJ2-3	CAWSAGQGWTDTQYF	TGTGCCTGGAGTGCCGGACAGGGGTGGACAGATACGCAGTATTTT
-	TRBV4-3	TRBD2	TRBJ2-1	CASSHTMGTSGESSPYNEQFF	TGCGCCAGCAGCCATACCATGGGGACTAGCGGGGAATCGTCCCCCTACAATGAGCAGTTCTTC